The 5 T cell receptor beta chains below all came from one sample that was sequenced in a study of cytomegalovirus exposure and HLA in healthy donors. PCR employed 60 Vbeta and 13 Jbeta primers. Assay used: immunoSEQ multiplex PCR; TCRdb lists only in-frame clones, some missing. The sample has about 170,000 clones, about 85% seen once. The specimen was PBMCs. The receptors originated from a man in his thirties or forties in good health and CMV-seropositive.

The J gene is TRBJ2-1, the V gene TRBV9; D may be TRBD2 (6 bases). The CDR3 contains 15 residues. Germline assignment: CDR1 SGDLS and CDR2 YYNGEE. V was clipped by 5 bases and J by 6 bases, with 18 bases between them. CDR3 coding DNA: TGTGCCAGCAGTCGTCCGGGAGTATCAGGCAATGAGCAGTTCTTC. This translates into CASSRPGVSGNEQFF.

This chain links TRBV11-3 with TRBJ2-2; weak D call: TRBD1 (5 bases). In germline, CDR1 is SGHNT, CDR2 YENEEA. This CDR3 has 13 residues. V shed 5 bases and J shed 3 bases, with 7 bases lying between them. The CDR3 coding sequence is TGTGCCAGCAGCCCCAGGGACACCGGGGAGCTGTTTTTT. Protein: CASSPRDTGELFF.

The genes are TRBV11-2 and TRBJ2-7; 9 nucleotides line up with TRBD2. Germline CDR1 SGHAT, CDR2 FQNNGV. The CDR3 consists of 17 residues. V was pared by 4 bases and J by 0 bases, with 10 bases of the junction left unmatched. As DNA, the CDR3 is TGTGCCAGCAGCTCGAGGAAACCGGGACTAGCCTCCTACGAGCAGTACTTC. Translating gives CASSSRKPGLASYEQYF.

This clone was observed a single time. The J gene is TRBJ1-5, the V gene TRBV30, with 8 bases that match TRBD1. Unmatched junction bases numbered 8, after V lost 0 bases and J lost 1 base. The CDR3 loop spans 17 amino acids. Looked up from germline, CDR1 is GTSNPN and CDR2 is SVGIG (reference sequence). CDR3 coding DNA: TGTGCCTGGAGTGTTACAGGGGGAGCTTTGAGCAATCAGCCCCAGCATTTT. This gives the protein CAWSVTGGALSNQPQHF.

The chain couples TRBV6-5 to TRBJ2-5, with 9 bases fitting TRBD1. The tail of the sequence fits TRBJ2-7 better, so the J call may be wrong. Per germline, CDR1 MNHEY and CDR2 SVGAGI. The CDR3 spans 15 residues. CDR3: CASSYLGTGPYEQYF. The CDR3 DNA is TGTGCCAGCAGTTACTTAGGGACAGGGCCTTACGAGCAGTACTTC.